Sequencing of this TCR beta chain was carried out in a study of PD-L1 blockade in urothelial cancer. Across the whole study: The patients' atezolizumab therapy, 1,200 mg intravenously every 3 weeks, started at some point between 2014 and 2016. Analyses were performed on blood at 3 weeks after treatment start (the second dose) and at 6 weeks. Specimens of blood held a median count of approximately 150,000 T cells.

The method was immunoSEQ multiplex PCR; TCRdb's version includes in-frame clones alone and lacks a portion of them. The sample yields around 50,000 clones, 88% seen once. The time point is: peripheral blood 6 weeks after treatment start. This clone was seen more than once but under ten times. This CDR3 has 16 residues. The V gene's germline CDR1 is SGHTS and CDR2 YDEGEE. Deletions cut 2 bases from V and 6 bases from J, with 20 bases between. The source is a man aged 60 to 75 with urothelial cancer. The chain has TRBV5-8 and TRBJ1-1; no clear D gene. The sequences come from PBMCs, collected around atezolizumab (anti-PD-L1) treatment. The CDR3 sequence is CASSLYSRPRSAEAFF. Here the CDR3 DNA reads TGTGCCAGCAGCTTATATAGTCGGCCCCGGAGCGCTGAAGCTTTCTTT. The full variable domain, its missing parts supplied by reference TRBV5-8 and TRBJ1-1, is EAGVTQSPTHLIKTRGQQATLRCSPISGHTSVYWYQQALGLGLQFLLWYDEGEERNRGNFPPRFSGRQFPNYSSELNVNALELEDSALYLCASSLYSRPRSAEAFFGQGTRLTVV.